A selection of T cell receptor beta chains follows, all from one sample in a study of preoperative IRX-2 immunotherapy in early breast cancer. Produced via immunoSEQ multiplex PCR; TCRdb's table is partial and in-frame only. The data contain about 98,000 clones, about nine tenths of them singletons. The sample here was tumor tissue, taken after IRX-2 immunotherapy. Receptors were obtained from a human donor with breast cancer. CDR3s include the opening cysteine and the closing phenylalanine or tryptophan. A D gene is named only where the DNA matches it firmly. Clone size appears in some rows only: once, few, many, or a class for an expanded clone.

D,size,V,J,CDR3,DNA
.,.,TRBV18,TRBJ1-3,CASPLDSSSGNTIYF,TGTGCCAGCCCTCTCGACAGCAGCTCTGGAAACACCATATATTTT
.,.,TRBV6-8,TRBJ2-3,CASRRPGRATDTQYF,TGTGCCAGCAGAAGACCCGGACGGGCCACAGATACGCAGTATTTT
.,.,TRBV5-1,TRBJ2-5,CASSLGDSQETQYF,TGCGCCAGCAGCTTGGGGGATAGCCAAGAGACCCAGTACTTC
.,.,TRBV5-1,TRBJ2-3,CASSLGLPFSTDTQYF,TGCGCCAGCAGCTTGGGACTTCCATTCAGCACAGATACGCAGTATTTT
TRBD1,.,TRBV19,TRBJ1-2,CASTPIWGQRGLGYTF,TGTGCCAGTACCCCTATTTGGGGACAGAGAGGGCTTGGCTACACCTTC
.,.,TRBV5-1,TRBJ2-7,CASSSPPGGTYEQYF,TGCGCCAGCAGCTCCCCCCCCGGCGGAACCTACGAGCAGTACTTC
.,.,TRBV5-1,TRBJ1-3,CASSSPGNGNTIYF,TGCGCCAGCAGCTCACCGGGAAATGGAAACACCATATATTTT
TRBD2,.,TRBV10-2,TRBJ2-1,CASSEYGGGTYNEQFF,TGCGCCAGCAGTGAGTACGGCGGGGGGACCTACAATGAGCAGTTCTTC
TRBD1,.,TRBV18,TRBJ1-4,CASTGQGGEKLFF,TGTGCCAGTACGGGACAGGGGGGAGAAAAACTGTTTTTT
.,.,TRBV28,TRBJ1-2,CASSLWQANYGYTF,TGTGCCAGCAGTTTATGGCAGGCGAACTATGGCTACACCTTC
.,.,TRBV6-4,TRBJ1-2,CASSEKDLGRSARYGYTF,TGTGCCAGCAGTGAAAAGGATCTAGGACGGAGCGCTCGTTATGGCTACACCTTC
TRBD2,.,TRBV11-3,TRBJ2-3,CASSETGTSGSTDTQYF,TGTGCCAGCAGCGAGACCGGGACTAGCGGATCCACAGATACGCAGTATTTT
.,.,TRBV18,TRBJ2-3,CASRESAGQRDTQYF,TGTGCCAGCCGGGAGTCAGCGGGACAGAGGGATACGCAGTATTTT
TRBD1,.,TRBV5-1,TRBJ1-2,CASSFGQVGEGYTF,TGCGCCAGCAGCTTTGGACAGGTCGGTGAAGGCTACACCTTC
.,once,TRBV5-1,TRBJ1-4,CASSPITAGQEKLFF,TGCGCCAGCAGCCCTATCACCGCTGGCCAGGAAAAACTGTTTTTT
TRBD1,.,TRBV19,TRBJ2-1,CASSNPAGTGVNEQFF,TGTGCCAGTAGTAACCCCGCCGGGACAGGGGTCAATGAGCAGTTCTTC
.,.,TRBV18,TRBJ1-1,CASSPTGGGNTEAFF,TGTGCCAGCTCACCGACAGGCGGAGGGAACACTGAAGCTTTCTTT
.,.,TRBV11-3,TRBJ2-1,CASSLKDTLHEQFF,TGTGCCAGCAGCTTAAAGGACACCTTACACGAGCAGTTCTTC
TRBD1,.,TRBV5-1,TRBJ1-1,CASSVGTAGNTEAFF,TGCGCCAGCAGCGTGGGGACAGCCGGGAACACTGAAGCTTTCTTT
.,.,TRBV7-4,TRBJ2-1,CASSPNPYYDHEQFF,TGTGCCAGCAGCCCCAACCCCTACTATGACCATGAGCAGTTCTTC
.,.,TRBV5-1,TRBJ2-3,CASSPGEGSTDTQYF,TGCGCCAGCAGCCCAGGTGAAGGGAGCACAGATACGCAGTATTTT
TRBD1,.,TRBV23-1,TRBJ1-2,CASSQEGTGGSGYTF,TGCGCCAGCAGCCAAGAAGGGACAGGGGGGTCTGGCTACACCTTC
.,.,TRBV5-1,TRBJ2-6,CASSFRVSGANVLTF,TGCGCCAGCAGCTTTAGGGTCTCTGGGGCCAACGTCCTGACTTTC
.,.,TRBV29-1,TRBJ2-3,CSVEDLNRRLGDTQYF,TGCAGCGTTGAAGATCTCAACAGGCGTTTGGGAGATACGCAGTATTTT
.,.,TRBV6-8,TRBJ2-7,CASSYGTPVAYEQYF,TGTGCCAGCAGTTACGGGACCCCAGTGGCCTACGAGCAGTACTTC
.,few,TRBV15,TRBJ1-1,CATSSSRQYTEAFF,TGTGCCACCAGCAGCTCCAGACAGTACACTGAAGCTTTCTTT
.,.,TRBV19,TRBJ2-7,CASSTPGPSGDEQYF,TGTGCCAGTAGTACACCGGGGCCCTCGGGTGACGAGCAGTACTTC
.,.,TRBV28,TRBJ2-5,CASSKPTGPGETQYF,TGTGCCAGCAGTAAACCGACAGGCCCAGGGGAGACCCAGTACTTC
.,.,TRBV29-1,TRBJ1-2,CSVMQGGYGYTF,TGCAGCGTTATGCAGGGTGGCTATGGCTACACCTTC
TRBD1,.,TRBV10-3,TRBJ1-5,CAVQWQGAQSNQPQHF,TGTGCCGTCCAGTGGCAGGGGGCCCAAAGCAATCAGCCCCAGCATTTT
TRBD2,once,TRBV19,TRBJ2-3,CAVSPQGRGDLQMDTQYF,TGTGCCGTAAGTCCCCAGGGGCGGGGGGATCTCCAGATGGATACGCAGTATTTT
.,.,TRBV19,TRBJ2-7,CASSLAVSYEQYF,TGTGCCAGTAGTCTCGCTGTCTCCTACGAGCAGTACTTC
.,.,TRBV2,TRBJ1-5,CASRPIRTVHQPQHF,TGTGCCAGCAGGCCCATAAGGACAGTCCATCAGCCCCAGCATTTT
TRBD1,.,TRBV5-1,TRBJ2-1,CASGDRAPYNEQFF,TGCGCCAGCGGAGACAGGGCCCCCTACAATGAGCAGTTCTTC
TRBD2,.,TRBV29-1,TRBJ2-2,CSVAGTSGKVELFF,TGCAGCGTTGCTGGGACTAGCGGGAAGGTGGAGCTGTTTTTT
.,.,TRBV7-5,TRBJ1-6,CASSLEKGSSYNSPLHF,TGTGCCAGCAGCTTAGAGAAGGGCAGCTCCTATAATTCACCCCTCCACTTT
.,.,TRBV5-1,TRBJ1-4,CASNTGKTNEKLFF,TGCGCCAGCAACACAGGGAAAACTAATGAAAAACTGTTTTTT
.,.,TRBV11-3,TRBJ1-4,CASSLMGQGGEKLFF,TGTGCCAGCAGCTTGATGGGGCAGGGTGGTGAAAAACTGTTTTTT
.,.,TRBV1,TRBJ2-3,CASSQGVQGLYTDTQYF,TGCGCCAGCAGCCAAGGAGTACAGGGTTTGTACACAGATACGCAGTATTTT
.,.,TRBV10-1,TRBJ1-3,CASTQGRGPGNTIYF,TGCGCCAGCACTCAAGGCAGGGGCCCTGGAAACACCATATATTTT
.,.,TRBV10-1,TRBJ2-5,CASSPGSGETQYF,TGCGCCAGCAGTCCAGGGTCCGGGGAGACCCAGTACTTC
TRBD1,.,TRBV18,TRBJ1-1,CASSPGQGKTEAFF,TGTGCCAGCTCACCGGGACAGGGGAAGACTGAAGCTTTCTTT
TRBD1,.,TRBV6-8,TRBJ2-7,CASSYDGGQAPEQYF,TGTGCCAGCAGTTACGATGGGGGACAGGCCCCTGAGCAGTACTTC
.,.,TRBV18,TRBJ2-1,CASSPGGADEQFF,TGTGCCAGCTCACCGGGGGGGGCGGATGAGCAGTTCTTC
.,.,TRBV11-3,TRBJ2-2,CASSLGTPGAGELFF,TGTGCCAGCAGCCTCGGGACTCCCGGGGCCGGGGAGCTGTTTTTT
.,.,TRBV5-1,TRBJ1-3,CASSLEQSSGNTIYF,TGCGCCAGCAGCTTGGAACAGTCCTCTGGAAACACCATATATTTT
.,few,TRBV18,TRBJ2-3,CASSPRPDTDTQYF,TGTGCCAGCTCACCAAGGCCAGACACAGATACGCAGTATTTT
.,.,TRBV18,TRBJ1-5,CASSPGGRGGDQPQHF,TGTGCCAGCTCACCGGGGGGAAGGGGAGGCGATCAGCCCCAGCATTTT
.,.,TRBV12-1,TRBJ1-2,CASSPGDGGFYGYTF,TGTGCCAGCAGCCCGGGAGACGGAGGGTTCTATGGCTACACCTTC
.,.,TRBV11-3,TRBJ1-1,CASSFRGLNTEAFF,TGTGCCAGCAGCTTTCGGGGGTTGAACACTGAAGCTTTCTTT
.,.,TRBV11-3,TRBJ1-1,CASSGGLRANTEAFF,TGTGCCAGCAGCGGCGGACTCAGGGCGAACACTGAAGCTTTCTTT
.,.,TRBV28,TRBJ2-7,CASSSTDSDEQYF,TGTGCTAGCAGTTCAACGGACAGCGACGAGCAGTACTTC
.,.,TRBV6-1,TRBJ1-2,CASSEGTGGYYGYTF,TGTGCCAGCAGTGAAGGTACGGGGGGATACTATGGCTACACCTTC
TRBD1,.,TRBV28,TRBJ1-4,CASSFVGEGAVNEKLFF,TGTGCCAGCAGTTTTGTGGGAGAGGGGGCTGTGAATGAAAAACTGTTTTTT
.,.,TRBV10-1,TRBJ1-2,CASSPGPGYGYTF,TGCGCCAGCAGTCCGGGCCCCGGATATGGCTACACCTTC
.,.,TRBV18,TRBJ2-7,CASSPLGGDSYEQYF,TGTGCCAGCTCACCCCTCGGGGGTGATTCCTACGAGCAGTACTTC
.,.,TRBV19,TRBJ2-4,CASSIADIQYF,TGTGCCAGTAGTATTGCGGACATTCAGTACTTC
.,.,TRBV5-1,TRBJ1-5,CASSLEGRSNQPQHF,TGCGCCAGCAGCTTGGAAGGCAGGAGCAATCAGCCCCAGCATTTT
.,.,TRBV6-8,TRBJ1-3,CASSRTGSSGNTIYF,TGTGCCAGCAGTCGCACAGGGAGCTCTGGAAACACCATATATTTT